Listed here are 20 T cell receptor beta chains from one sample, sequenced in a study of cytomegalovirus exposure and HLA in healthy donors (dated by TCRdb to 2015 to 2018). Libraries came from the immunoSEQ multiplex PCR assay. The multiplex PCR relied on a mix of 60 forward primers for TCR Vbeta segments and 13 reverse primers for TCR Jbeta segments. TCRdb obtained this table from immuneACCESS and retained in-frame rearrangements with V and J assigned. These tables miss some clones; where compared with another copy, unresolved V genes account for less than half of the shortfall, and the remainder is unexplained. The sample includes about 190,000 clones, with 84% observed a single time. The ten largest clones add up to approximately 0.26% of the sample. The sample was PBMCs. The origin of the receptors is a boy aged 5-17 years in good health and CMV-seronegative.

The chain has TRBV15 and TRBJ2-1; 7 bases fit TRBD2. Germline V gene sequence: CDR1 LNHNV, CDR2 YYDKDF (reference sequence). The CDR3 is made up of 18 amino acids. Germline trimming cut 5 bases from V and 4 bases from J; bases unmatched to any gene: 17. The CDR3 bases are TGTGCCACCAGCGGCACGGCCATTCGACTAGCAGAATACAATGAGCAGTTCTTC. This codes for CATSGTAIRLAEYNEQFF.

V and J are TRBV30 and TRBJ2-5; perhaps TRBD1 as D (6 bases). The tail of the sequence fits TRBJ2-7 better, so the J call may be wrong. CDR3 length: 14 amino acids. Germline assignment: CDR1 GTSNPN and CDR2 SVGIG (reference sequence). The CDR3 coding sequence is TGTGCCTGTAAACTCTCCGGGACAACCTACGAGCAGTACTTC. This translates into CACKLSGTTYEQYF.

The chain recombines TRBV2 with TRBJ1-4, with D maybe TRBD1 (6 bases). This CDR3 comprises 18 residues. V lost 2 bases and J lost 1, with 17 bases in between. Germline CDR1 is SNHLY and CDR2 is FYNNEI. This CDR3 is CASSEIPFATGTNEKLFF. Written as DNA, the CDR3 is TGTGCCAGCAGTGAAATCCCTTTTGCGACAGGAACTAATGAAAAACTGTTTTTT.

This rearrangement joins TRBV5-1 to TRBJ2-3, with 7 bases lining up with TRBD1. V lost 4 bases and J lost 0; bases outside the gene matches: 5. CDR3 length: 15 residues. Germline loops: CDR1 SGHRS, CDR2 YFSETQ. CDR3 protein: CASSPEGASTDTQYF. CDR3 DNA sequence: TGCGCCAGCAGCCCAGAGGGGGCTAGCACAGATACGCAGTATTTT.

This sequence joins TRBV7-6 and TRBJ2-7; 8 positions match TRBD2. The CDR3 consists of 14 residues. The V segment lost 1 base and the J segment 4 bases; nucleotides outside the gene matches: 3. Per germline, CDR1 SGHVS and CDR2 FNYEAQ. The CDR3 is CASSLESGSYEQYF. The CDR3, as DNA: TGTGCCAGCAGCTTAGAAAGCGGGAGTTACGAGCAGTACTTC.

The V gene is TRBV19, the J gene TRBJ2-5; 8 bases fit TRBD1. This CDR3 region has 15 residues. V gave up 6 bases and J gave up 4 bases; unmatched junction bases: 10. Germline V gene sequence: CDR1 LNHDA, CDR2 SQIVND (reference sequence). For the CDR3, the DNA is TGTGCCAGTAGGATGGACAGGGAAGGAGGAGAGACCCAGTACTTC. Amino acid sequence: CASRMDREGGETQYF. Full variable domain (remainder filled in from reference TRBV19 and TRBJ2-5): DGGITQSPKYLFRKEGQNVTLSCEQNLNHDAMYWYRQDPGQGLRLIYYSQIVNDFQKGDIAEGYSVSREKKESFPLTVTSAQKNPTAFYLCASRMDREGGETQYFGPGTRLLVL.

This clone was counted between two and nine times. The same CDR3 can be traced to other DNA sequences in this sample. This chain links TRBV29-1 with TRBJ1-1; D is ambiguous. The length of the CDR3 is 10 residues. Trimming took off 7 bases at V and 5 bases at J, with 8 bases between the two ends. Germline CDR1 and CDR2: SQVTM and ANQGSEA. CDR3 sequence: CSGGTTEAFF. In nucleotides, the CDR3 is TGCAGCGGAGGTACTACTGAAGCTTTCTTT.

The rearrangement joins TRBV6-1 to TRBJ1-1; 7 bases are a match to TRBD1. The CDR3 covers 14 residues. Germline V gives CDR1 MNHNS, CDR2 SASEGT. V shed 3 bases, J shed 8 bases, and the junction held 9 bases outside the gene matches. The CDR3 sequence is CASSEGRQGREAFF. The CDR3 DNA reads TGTGCCAGCAGTGAGGGACGACAGGGAAGGGAAGCTTTCTTT.

V and J are TRBV29-1 and TRBJ2-2; 7 bases agree with TRBD2. The CDR3 has 16 residues. Per germline, CDR1 SQVTM and CDR2 ANQGSEA. Unmatched junction bases numbered 5, after V lost 1 base and J lost 0 bases. The CDR3 nucleotides are TGCAGCGTTGAAGGCCGGGGGGATACGAACACCGGGGAGCTGTTTTTT. It codes for CSVEGRGDTNTGELFF.

In this sample, this clone turned up once. The rearrangement links TRBV11-2 to TRBJ2-7, with 7 positions matching TRBD1. The CDR3 loop spans 15 amino acids. J was trimmed by 3 bases and V by 0 bases; bases with no gene match: 5. The germline CDR1 and CDR2 sequences are SGHAT and FQNNGV. DNA for the CDR3: TGTGCCAGCAGCTTAGAAACAGGGGTAGGCTACGAGCAGTACTTC. Its protein is CASSLETGVGYEQYF.

The V call is TRBV29-1, the J call TRBJ2-2; 7 bases agree with TRBD2. V lost 4 bases and J lost 4; bases outside the gene matches: 6. CDR1 and CDR2 from the germline V gene are SQVTM and ANQGSEA. The length of the CDR3 is 14 residues. In DNA, the CDR3 is TGCAGCGTTGGGTGGGGGGGGGTCACCGGGGAGCTGTTTTTT. It is translated as CSVGWGGVTGELFF.

This chain joins TRBV10-3 and TRBJ2-2; tentatively, D is TRBD1 (6 bases). With 6 bases removed from V and 0 bases from J, the gap between germline ends came to 17 bases. CDR1 ENHRY and CDR2 SYGVKD come from the germline V gene. CDR3 length: 17 residues. CDR3 in DNA: TGTGCCATCAGCCGTTCTCGGACAGAGACGAACACCGGGGAGCTGTTTTTT. Protein product: CAISRSRTETNTGELFF.

The rearrangement joins TRBV6-5 to TRBJ2-2, with D unresolved. The CDR3 has 13 amino acids. Germline loops: CDR1 MNHEY, CDR2 SVGAGI. V lost 1 base and J 7 bases, leaving 7 bases between the germline ends. The CDR3 DNA is TGTGCCAGCAGTTACTTTTTTAGCGGGGAGCTGTTTTTT. This gives the protein CASSYFFSGELFF.

V gene TRBV9 combines with J gene TRBJ1-1; D not resolved. Germline V gives CDR1 SGDLS, CDR2 YYNGEE. The CDR3 is 14 residues long. V was pared by 5 bases and J by 4 bases, with 15 bases between. CDR3 sequence (DNA): TGTGCCAGCAGTCCATCTGGGGAGGTCACTGAAGCTTTCTTT. Translation gives CASSPSGEVTEAFF.

This chain links TRBV4-3 with TRBJ1-1; the D gene is possibly TRBD1 (5 bases). Germline-derived CDR1 and CDR2 are LGHNA and YSLEER. Trimming removed 1 base from V and 4 bases from J, with 10 bases in between. This CDR3 spans 14 amino acids. CDR3 loop: CASSQVRGFTEAFF. CDR3 sequence (DNA): TGCGCCAGCAGCCAAGTTCGGGGGTTCACTGAAGCTTTCTTT.

The chain employs TRBV2 and TRBJ2-5, with D possibly being TRBD2 (5 bases). TRBJ2-7 explains the end of the DNA better; the J call may be wrong. Germline loops: CDR1 SNHLY, CDR2 FYNNEI. This CDR3 region has 13 residues. The CDR3, as DNA: TGTGCCAGCGTGAGGGTATGGGTCTACGAGCAGTACTTC. Protein sequence: CASVRVWVYEQYF.

V is TRBV7-9 and J is TRBJ1-1; TRBD1 might be the D (6 bases). Germline loops: CDR1 SEHNR, CDR2 FQNEAQ (reference sequence). Trimming removed 4 bases from V and 1 base from J, with 10 bases in between. The length of the CDR3 is 14 residues. The CDR3 is CASSSTGSNTEAFF. For the CDR3, the DNA is TGTGCCAGCAGCTCGACAGGATCGAACACTGAAGCTTTCTTT.

J is TRBJ1-2 and V is TRBV9, with no clear D. The CDR3 runs 17 residues. The V gene's germline CDR1 is SGDLS and CDR2 YYNGEE. V lost 4 bases and J lost 4, with 23 bases in between. In nucleotides, the CDR3 is TGTGCCAGCAGCCCATCGGGTTTGGTATCCGTCCCCTATGGCTACACCTTC. It encodes CASSPSGLVSVPYGYTF.

This chain connects TRBV7-9 to TRBJ2-7; 7 nucleotides line up with TRBD1. Trimming cost V 5 bases and J 2 bases; bases outside gene matches: 12. This CDR3 is 16 amino acids long. Germline assignment: CDR1 SEHNR and CDR2 FQNEAQ (reference sequence). The DNA of the CDR3 is TGTGCCAGCAGCCCGCCAGGGGTGGGACAGACCTACGAGCAGTACTTC. Residues: CASSPPGVGQTYEQYF.

The rearrangement links TRBV4-2 to TRBJ2-5; 10 bases are shared with TRBD1. The J call may be mistaken, given a closer DNA end match to TRBJ2-7. The CDR3 extends over 16 amino acids. The germline gives CDR1 LGHNA, CDR2 YNFKEQ. The CDR3 loop is CASSLGQGQGSYEQYF. CDR3 DNA sequence: TGTGCCAGCAGCCTAGGCCAGGGACAGGGGTCCTACGAGCAGTACTTC.